This record concerns one TCR beta chain sequence. This entry is derived from a study of blood T cell repertoires in COVID-19. Authors' data handling: Estimated nucleated cell counts came from reference gene primer amplification. Measured with immunoSEQ multiplex PCR; TCRdb has only the in-frame clones, and not every one. V, J and clone size are taken as reported in that table, and D and trimming were inferred from the DNA itself. The sample records about 300,000 clones, about 83% being singletons. Per the germline V gene, CDR1 is LNHDA and CDR2 is SQIVND (reference sequence). V lost 3 bases and J lost 0, with 9 bases in between. The CDR3 consists of 15 residues.

The sequence was collected from a woman aged 45-60 years with acute or convalescent COVID-19. Material: peripheral blood. This chain joins TRBV19 and TRBJ1-3; no clear D gene. The CDR3 reads CASSIGGYSGNTIYF. The CDR3 nucleotides are TGTGCCAGTAGTATCGGCGGTTACTCTGGAAACACCATATATTTT. The full variable domain, in which reference TRBV19 and TRBJ1-3 provide the parts outside the CDR3, is DGGITQSPKYLFRKEGQNVTLSCEQNLNHDAMYWYRQDPGQGLRLIYYSQIVNDFQKGDIAEGYSVSREKKESFPLTVTSAQKNPTAFYLCASSIGGYSGNTIYFGEGSWLTVV.